The 28 T cell receptor beta chains below all came from one sample that was sequenced in a study of CD8 T cells in Susac syndrome. cDNA came from roughly 0.5 to 1 ug RNA primed by random hexamers. TCRdb re-derived calls from the immunoSEQ multiplex PCR reads in MiXCR, one entry per CDR3 protein. The table lists 180,000 or so distinct CDR3 sequences, about 95% of them singletons. The sample comprised CD4+ T cells from PBMCs. All receptors come from a human donor in good health.

The chain is built from TRBV12-5 and TRBJ1-1; possible D gene TRBD1, 6 bases. V lost 5 bases, J lost 9 bases, and 13 bases lay in between. Germline values: CDR1 LGHNT, CDR2 FRNRAP. There are 12 residues in the CDR3. As DNA, the CDR3 is TGTGCTAGTGGTGGGGACACGGGGAAAGCTTTCTTT. Translation: CASGGDTGKAFF.

The V gene is TRBV5-1, the J gene TRBJ1-2; TRBD1 might be the D (5 bases). CDR3 length: 11 amino acids. Germline CDR1 is SGHRS and CDR2 is YFSETQ. V was shortened by 4 bases and J by 13 bases, with 14 bases between the two germline ends. CDR3 nucleotide sequence: TGCGCCAGCAGCAGCGGGGGAGTGGGCACCTTC. It codes for CASSSGGVGTF. The full variable domain, with the rest looked up from reference TRBV5-1 and TRBJ1-2, is KAGVTQTPRYLIKTRGQQVTLSCSPISGHRSVSWYQQTPGQGLQFLFEYFSETQRNKGNFPGRFSGRQFSNSRSEMNVSTLELGDSALYLCASSSGGVGTFGSGTRLTVV.

The chain joins TRBV12-3 or TRBV12-4 to TRBJ2-2; the D is unclear. The CDR3 is 13 amino acids. V lost 3 bases to trimming and J lost 5 bases, with 7 bases between them. CDR3 nucleotides: TGTGCCAGCAGTTTGCTTGAGACCGGGGAGCTGTTTTTT. Its translation is CASSLLETGELFF.

The rearrangement uses TRBV30 and TRBJ1-2, with D maybe TRBD1 (5 bases). Looked up from germline, CDR1 is GTSNPN and CDR2 is SVGIG (reference sequence). The CDR3 consists of 14 residues. Trimming took 0 bases from V and 4 from J, leaving 12 bases between them. CDR3 bases: TGTGCCTGGAGTGTTCGGGCAAGGGGCTATGGCTACACCTTC. This gives the protein CAWSVRARGYGYTF.

The chain carries TRBV5-6 and TRBJ2-7; D possibly corresponds to TRBD2 (5 bases). Trimming left V 4 bases short and J 4 bases short, with 15 bases between. CDR1 and CDR2 from the germline V gene are SGHDT and YYEEEE. CDR3 length: 14 residues. CDR3 sequence (DNA): TGTGCCAGCAGCGGCATGACACGGGATTACGAGCAGTACTTC. Its translation is CASSGMTRDYEQYF.

The rearrangement joins TRBV7-3 to TRBJ2-1; 9 nucleotides align to TRBD2. Trimming cost V 3 bases and J 5 bases; bases outside gene matches: 2. This CDR3 has 14 amino acids. Germline loops: CDR1 SGHTA, CDR2 FQGTGA. CDR3 residues: CASSLAGGNNEQFF. The CDR3 nucleotides read TGTGCCAGCAGCTTGGCGGGAGGGAACAATGAGCAGTTCTTC.

The genes are TRBV27 and TRBJ2-4, with 7 bases matching TRBD2. The CDR3 runs to 15 residues. The germline V gene has CDR1 MNHEY and CDR2 SMNVEV (reference sequence). V dropped 6 bases and J dropped 9; count of bases not matched to a gene: 14. CDR3 nucleotides: TGTGCCAGCAGCCTAACTAGCGATATTATAGGCATTCAGTACTTC. It encodes CASSLTSDIIGIQYF.

The chain links TRBV5-1 to TRBJ2-1, with 9 nucleotides matching TRBD2. From germline, CDR1 is SGHRS and CDR2 YFSETQ. V was clipped by 5 bases and J by 6 bases; unmatched bases: 3. CDR3 length: 13 amino acids. The CDR3 sequence is CASRLAGSNEQFF. DNA for the CDR3: TGCGCCAGCAGACTAGCGGGCAGCAATGAGCAGTTCTTC.

The chain joins TRBV12-3 or TRBV12-4 to TRBJ2-7, with TRBD2 matching over 9 bases. V was clipped by 1 base and J by 4 bases; unmatched bases: 8. The CDR3 has 16 amino acids. CDR3 loop: CASSLEGLAGRYEQYF. CDR3 DNA sequence: TGTGCCAGCAGTTTAGAAGGGCTAGCGGGGAGATACGAGCAGTACTTC.

The chain joins TRBV5-6 to TRBJ1-1, with TRBD1 as a possible D gene (5 bases). Germline V gene sequence: CDR1 SGHDT, CDR2 YYEEEE. Trimming pared 4 bases from V and 6 bases from J, leaving 16 bases between. CDR3 size: 14 residues. The CDR3 nucleotides are TGTGCCAGCAGCAGTAGAGGTCAGGGAGCTGAAGCTTTCTTT. It is translated as CASSSRGQGAEAFF.

The genes are TRBV7-2 and TRBJ2-3, with D hard to call. V was cut by 7 bases and J by 1 base, with 9 bases left in between. CDR3 size: 13 residues. The germline V gene has CDR1 SGHTA and CDR2 FQGNSA. The CDR3 nucleotides are TGTGCCAGCACCTGGACGCGCACAGATACGCAGTATTTT. Residues: CASTWTRTDTQYF.

The chain couples TRBV27 to TRBJ2-2; TRBD2 matches at 7 bases. Germline CDR1 and CDR2: MNHEY and SMNVEV (reference sequence). This CDR3 contains 15 residues. J lost 1 base, V lost 4 bases, and 3 bases had no gene match. The CDR3 nucleotides read TGTGCCAGCAGTTCCTTAGCGGGGAACACCGGGGAGCTGTTTTTT. This gives the protein CASSSLAGNTGELFF.

On this clonotype itself: A junction end diverges from the germline sequence, so it may reflect a read error. CDR3 amino acids: CAWSSGVGYERYF. Written as DNA, the CDR3 is TGTGCCTGGAGTTCCGGCGTAGGATACGAGCGGTACTTC. The J gene is TRBJ2-7, the V gene TRBV30; D not resolved. The CDR3 runs 13 residues. The germline V gene encodes CDR1 GTSNPN and CDR2 SVGIG (reference sequence).

V and J are TRBV21-1 and TRBJ2-7; the table's D call TRBD2 went unverified against the DNA. TRBV21-1 represents a pseudogene. The CDR3 runs to 12 residues. CDR3 amino acids: CASSAGLDEQYF. The DNA of the CDR3 is TGTGCCAGCAGCGCAGGACTTGACGAGCAGTACTTC.

J is TRBJ2-5 and V is TRBV29-1; 7 bases map to TRBD1. The CDR3 runs 13 residues. In germline, CDR1 is SQVTM, CDR2 ANQGSEA. Germline trimming cut 8 bases from V and 4 bases from J; bases unmatched to any gene: 10. The CDR3 sequence is CSFSTGVGETQYF. As DNA, the CDR3 is TGCAGCTTTTCTACAGGGGTGGGAGAGACCCAGTACTTC. Full variable domain (missing parts from reference TRBV29-1 and TRBJ2-5): SAVISQKPSRDICQRGTSLTIQCQVDSQVTMMFWYRQQPGQSLTLIATANQGSEATYESGFVIDKFPISRPNLTFSTLTVSNMSPEDSSIYLCSFSTGVGETQYFGPGTRLLVL.

Only one count was recorded for this clonotype. The CDR3 loop is CASSSSGWQETQYF. As DNA, the CDR3 is TGTGCCAGCAGCTCTAGCGGGTGGCAAGAGACCCAGTACTTC. The V and J genes are TRBV5-4 and TRBJ2-5; 8 bases map to TRBD2. From germline, CDR1 is SGHNT and CDR2 YYREEE (reference sequence). V dropped 3 bases and J dropped 2; count of bases not matched to a gene: 3. The CDR3 loop spans 14 amino acids.

The chain uses TRBV20-1 and TRBJ2-7, with D perhaps matching TRBD1 (5 bases). V lost 7 bases and J 2 bases, leaving 15 bases between the germline ends. The CDR3 is 13 amino acids. CDR1 is DFQATT and CDR2 is SNEGSKA in the germline V gene (reference sequence). CDR3 sequence reads: CSGETEQTYEQYF. The CDR3 DNA is TGCAGTGGAGAGACAGAGCAAACCTACGAGCAGTACTTC.

This chain connects TRBV3-1 to TRBJ2-5; 10 bases align to TRBD2. The CDR3 totals 17 residues. J lost 5 bases, V lost 0 bases, and 9 bases had no gene match. Germline loops: CDR1 LGHDT, CDR2 YNNKEL (reference sequence). CDR3 amino acids: CASSQDRLAGAWETQYF. CDR3 bases: TGTGCCAGCAGCCAAGATCGCCTAGCGGGAGCCTGGGAGACCCAGTACTTC.

V gene TRBV12-3 or TRBV12-4 combines with J gene TRBJ2-7; D gene ambiguous. Between the trimmed V and J ends, which lost 1 base and 7 bases, there was a span of 14 bases. The CDR3 runs 14 residues. CDR3 residues: CASSLGSGPREQYF. The CDR3 DNA sequence: TGTGCCAGCAGTTTAGGATCGGGTCCAAGGGAGCAGTACTTC.

The rearrangement joins TRBV20-1 to TRBJ1-4, with 10 bases lining up with TRBD1. J was trimmed by 8 bases and V by 6 bases; bases with no gene match: 9. CDR1 DFQATT and CDR2 SNEGSKA come from the germline V gene (reference sequence). CDR3 size: 14 residues. CDR3 DNA: TGCAGTGCCCAACCGGGACAGGGGAGGGAAAAACTGTTTTTT. This gives the protein CSAQPGQGREKLFF.

The chain combines TRBV29-1 with TRBJ2-3; possibly TRBD1 for D (5 bases). Germline loops: CDR1 SQVTM, CDR2 ANQGSEA. The CDR3 totals 14 residues. Trimming took off 4 bases at V and 6 bases at J, with 17 bases between the two ends. CDR3 in DNA: TGCAGCGTTGGACGGATCGCAGGGTTGGATACGCAGTATTTT. Its protein is CSVGRIAGLDTQYF.

This clonotype was detected only once. The V and J genes are TRBV29-1 and TRBJ1-1; D remains unclear. The CDR3 has 13 residues. Per the germline V gene, CDR1 is SQVTM and CDR2 is ANQGSEA. Trimming removed 7 bases from V and 1 base from J, with 13 bases in between. In DNA form, the CDR3 reads TGCAGCGCCGAATTACGTCCGAACACTGAAGCTTTCTTT. Translation: CSAELRPNTEAFF.

The rearrangement joins TRBV27 to TRBJ2-7; 8 bases match TRBD2. This CDR3 is built from 14 residues. The junction had 8 bases not matched to a gene; V was cut back by 7 bases and J by 3 bases. The germline gives CDR1 MNHEY, CDR2 SMNVEV (reference sequence). CDR3: CASTPYGRGYEQYF. CDR3 in DNA: TGTGCCAGCACCCCTTACGGGAGGGGCTACGAGCAGTACTTC.

This chain connects TRBV29-1 to TRBJ1-1, with TRBD1 identical over 7 bases. The V and J ends lost 6 bases and 5 bases, in that order; junction bases with no gene match: 12. The CDR3 is 14 amino acids. Germline V gene lookup returns CDR1 SQVTM and CDR2 ANQGSEA. The CDR3 sequence is CSVTTTGWGTEAFF. CDR3 sequence (DNA): TGCAGCGTCACAACGACAGGGTGGGGTACTGAAGCTTTCTTT. The whole variable domain, filled in from reference TRBV29-1 and TRBJ1-1, reads SAVISQKPSRDICQRGTSLTIQCQVDSQVTMMFWYRQQPGQSLTLIATANQGSEATYESGFVIDKFPISRPNLTFSTLTVSNMSPEDSSIYLCSVTTTGWGTEAFFGQGTRLTVV.

The J gene is TRBJ2-5, the V gene TRBV15; D remains unclear. Germline CDR1 LNHNV, CDR2 YYDKDF (reference sequence). This CDR3 is built from 13 residues. Trimming pared 1 base from V and 3 bases from J, leaving 6 bases between. In DNA, the CDR3 is TGTGCCACCAGCAGAGCTTCCAAAGAGACCCAGTACTTC. It codes for CATSRASKETQYF.

The V call is TRBV9, the J call TRBJ2-7, with 9 bases matching TRBD1. This CDR3 comprises 16 residues. Trimming at V came to 4 bases and at J to 1 base, leaving 9 bases not matched to a gene. CDR1 is SGDLS and CDR2 is YYNGEE in the germline V gene. In DNA form, the CDR3 reads TGTGCCAGCAGCCCCTCAGGACAGGGGCTATCCTACGAGCAGTACTTC. It translates to CASSPSGQGLSYEQYF. The variable domain in full, with the rest retrieved from reference TRBV9 and TRBJ2-7, is DSGVTQTPKHLITATGQRVTLRCSPRSGDLSVYWYQQSLDQGLQFLIQYYNGEERAKGNILERFSAQQFPDLHSELNLSSLELGDSALYFCASSPSGQGLSYEQYFGPGTRLTVT.

CDR3 region: CASSSRGIRDRDEETQYF. The CDR3 region has the DNA TGTGCCAGCAGTTCACGTGGTATCCGGGACAGGGACGAAGAGACCCAGTACTTC. The gene calls are TRBV28 and TRBJ2-5; TRBD1 agrees at 9 bases. The germline gives CDR1 MDHEN, CDR2 SYDVKM. There are 18 residues in the CDR3. V was clipped by 4 bases and J by 3 bases; unmatched bases: 15.

The CDR3: CAWSALSSGRVEQYF. The CDR3 nucleotides read TGTGCCTGGAGTGCCCTCAGTAGCGGGAGAGTCGAGCAGTACTTC. The V gene is TRBV30, the J gene TRBJ2-7; 9 bases are shared with TRBD2. Germline trimming cut 1 base from V and 6 bases from J; bases unmatched to any gene: 10. From germline, CDR1 is GTSNPN and CDR2 SVGIG (reference sequence). This CDR3 spans 15 amino acids.